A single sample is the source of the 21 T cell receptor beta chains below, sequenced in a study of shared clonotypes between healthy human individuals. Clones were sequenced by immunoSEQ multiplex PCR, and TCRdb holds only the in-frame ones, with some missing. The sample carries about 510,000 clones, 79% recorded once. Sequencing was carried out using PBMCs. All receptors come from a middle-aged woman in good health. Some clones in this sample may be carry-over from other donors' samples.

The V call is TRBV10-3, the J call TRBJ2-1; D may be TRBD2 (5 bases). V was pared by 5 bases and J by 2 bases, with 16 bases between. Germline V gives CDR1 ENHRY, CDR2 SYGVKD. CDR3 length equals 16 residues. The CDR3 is CAISSASGRAYNEQFF. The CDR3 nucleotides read TGTGCCATCAGTTCCGCCTCGGGAAGGGCCTACAATGAGCAGTTCTTC.

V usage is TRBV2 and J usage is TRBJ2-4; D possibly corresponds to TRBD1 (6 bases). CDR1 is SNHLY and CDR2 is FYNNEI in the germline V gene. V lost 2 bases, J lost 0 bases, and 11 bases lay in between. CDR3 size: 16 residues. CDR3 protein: CASSEKGGVAKNIQYF. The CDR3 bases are TGTGCCAGCAGTGAAAAAGGGGGAGTAGCCAAAAACATTCAGTACTTC.

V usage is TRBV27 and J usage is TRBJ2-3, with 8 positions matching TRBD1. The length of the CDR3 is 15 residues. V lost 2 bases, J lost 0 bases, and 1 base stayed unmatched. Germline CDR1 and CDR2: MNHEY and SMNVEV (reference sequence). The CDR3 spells CASSLQGASTDTQYF. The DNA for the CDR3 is TGTGCCAGCAGTTTACAGGGGGCGAGCACAGATACGCAGTATTTT.

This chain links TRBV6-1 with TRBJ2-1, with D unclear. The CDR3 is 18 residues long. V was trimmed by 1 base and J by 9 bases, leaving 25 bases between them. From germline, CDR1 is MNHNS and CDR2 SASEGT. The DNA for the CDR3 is TGTGCCAGCAGTGAAGGGTCCCTTTTGGTCGGTAGGCGAAGTGAGCAGTTCTTC. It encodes CASSEGSLLVGRRSEQFF.

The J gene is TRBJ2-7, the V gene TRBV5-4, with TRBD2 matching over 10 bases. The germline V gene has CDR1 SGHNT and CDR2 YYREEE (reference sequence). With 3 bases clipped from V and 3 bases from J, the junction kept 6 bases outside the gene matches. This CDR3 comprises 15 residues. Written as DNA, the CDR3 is TGTGCCAGCAGCTCACGGACTAGCGGATACTACGAGCAGTACTTC. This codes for CASSSRTSGYYEQYF.

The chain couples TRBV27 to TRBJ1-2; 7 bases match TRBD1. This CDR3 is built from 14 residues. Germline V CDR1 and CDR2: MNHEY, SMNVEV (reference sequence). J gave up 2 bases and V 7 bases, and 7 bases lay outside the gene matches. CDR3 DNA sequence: TGTGCCAGCACCCCCAGGGGGATGAACTATGGCTACACCTTC. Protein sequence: CASTPRGMNYGYTF.

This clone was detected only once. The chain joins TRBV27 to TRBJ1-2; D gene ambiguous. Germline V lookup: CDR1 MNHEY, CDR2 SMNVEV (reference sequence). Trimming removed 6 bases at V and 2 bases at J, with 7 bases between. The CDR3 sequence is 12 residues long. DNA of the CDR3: TGTGCCAGCAGCCCGGGAAACTATGGCTACACCTTC. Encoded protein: CASSPGNYGYTF.

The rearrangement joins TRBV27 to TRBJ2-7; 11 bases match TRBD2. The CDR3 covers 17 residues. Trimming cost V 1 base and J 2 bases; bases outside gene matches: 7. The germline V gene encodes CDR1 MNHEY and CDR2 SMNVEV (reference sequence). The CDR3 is CASSLFIAGGLPYEQYF. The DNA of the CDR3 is TGTGCCAGCAGTTTATTCATAGCGGGAGGGCTCCCCTACGAGCAGTACTTC.

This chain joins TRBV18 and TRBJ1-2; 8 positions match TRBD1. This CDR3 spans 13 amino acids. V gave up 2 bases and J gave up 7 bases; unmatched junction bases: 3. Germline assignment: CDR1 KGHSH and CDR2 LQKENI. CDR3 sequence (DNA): TGTGCCAGCTCACCAGACAGGGGTCGTGGCTACACCTTC. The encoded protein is CASSPDRGRGYTF.

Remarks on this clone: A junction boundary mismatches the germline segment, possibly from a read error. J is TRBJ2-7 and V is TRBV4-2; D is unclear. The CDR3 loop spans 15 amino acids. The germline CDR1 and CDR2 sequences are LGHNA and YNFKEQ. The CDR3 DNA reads TGTGCCAGCAGCCAAGATAGCAATCTCTCCTACGAGCAGTATTTC. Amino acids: CASSQDSNLSYEQYF.

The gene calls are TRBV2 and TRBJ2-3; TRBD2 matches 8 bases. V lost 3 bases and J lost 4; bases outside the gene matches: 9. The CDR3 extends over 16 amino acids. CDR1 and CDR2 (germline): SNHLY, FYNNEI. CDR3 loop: CASSDWAGGSADTQYF. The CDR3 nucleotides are TGTGCCAGCAGTGATTGGGCGGGAGGATCGGCAGATACGCAGTATTTT. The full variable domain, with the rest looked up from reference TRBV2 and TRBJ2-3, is EPEVTQTPSHQVTQMGQEVILRCVPISNHLYFYWYRQILGQKVEFLVSFYNNEISEKSEIFDDQFSVERPDGSNFTLKIRSTKLEDSAMYFCASSDWAGGSADTQYFGPGTRLTVL.

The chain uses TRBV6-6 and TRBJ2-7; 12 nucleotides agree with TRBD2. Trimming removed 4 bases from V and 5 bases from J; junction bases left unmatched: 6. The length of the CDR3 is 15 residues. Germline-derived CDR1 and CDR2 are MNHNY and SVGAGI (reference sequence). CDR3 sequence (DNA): TGTGCCAGCAGTTCTTCTAGCGGGAGGGGGGACGAGCAGTACTTC. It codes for CASSSSSGRGDEQYF.

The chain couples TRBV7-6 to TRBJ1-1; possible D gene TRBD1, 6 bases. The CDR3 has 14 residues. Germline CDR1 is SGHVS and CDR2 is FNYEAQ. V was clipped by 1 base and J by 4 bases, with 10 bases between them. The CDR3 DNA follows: TGTGCCAGCAGCTTAGTGCAGGGGAGCACTGAAGCTTTCTTT. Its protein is CASSLVQGSTEAFF.

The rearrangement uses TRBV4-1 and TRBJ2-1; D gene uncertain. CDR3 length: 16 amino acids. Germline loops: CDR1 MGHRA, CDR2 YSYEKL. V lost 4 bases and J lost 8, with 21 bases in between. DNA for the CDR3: TGCGCCAGCAGCCGTACGACCACGATCGAGGTCGATGAGCAGTTCTTC. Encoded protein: CASSRTTTIEVDEQFF.

CDR3 DNA: TGTGCCAGCAGCCCCCCGGCGGGAGGTGGGACCGGGGAGCTGTTTTTT. Protein: CASSPPAGGGTGELFF. The V and J genes are TRBV11-1 and TRBJ2-2; 8 nucleotides match TRBD2. Germline CDR1 and CDR2: SGHAT and FQDESV (reference sequence). The CDR3 has 16 residues. After removal of 5 bases from V and 5 bases from J, the junction contained 10 bases not matched to a gene. The full variable domain, completed using reference TRBV11-1 and TRBJ2-2, is EAEVAQSPRYKITEKSQAVAFWCDPISGHATLYWYRQILGQGPELLVQFQDESVVDDSQLPKDRFSAERLKGVDSTLKIQPAELGDSAMYLCASSPPAGGGTGELFFGEGSRLTVL.

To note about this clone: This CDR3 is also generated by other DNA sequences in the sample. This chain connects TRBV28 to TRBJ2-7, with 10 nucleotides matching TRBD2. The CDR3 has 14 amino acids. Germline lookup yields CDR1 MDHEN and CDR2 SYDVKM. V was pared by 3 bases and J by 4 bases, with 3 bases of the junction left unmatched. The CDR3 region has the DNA TGTGCCAGCAGTTTGACAGCGGGAGGGTACGAGCAGTACTTC. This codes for CASSLTAGGYEQYF.

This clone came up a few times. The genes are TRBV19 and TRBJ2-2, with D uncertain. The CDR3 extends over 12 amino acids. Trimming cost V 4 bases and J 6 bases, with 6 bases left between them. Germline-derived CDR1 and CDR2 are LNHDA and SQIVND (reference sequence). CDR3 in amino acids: CASSTLPGELFF. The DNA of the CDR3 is TGTGCCAGTAGTACCCTCCCCGGGGAGCTGTTTTTT.

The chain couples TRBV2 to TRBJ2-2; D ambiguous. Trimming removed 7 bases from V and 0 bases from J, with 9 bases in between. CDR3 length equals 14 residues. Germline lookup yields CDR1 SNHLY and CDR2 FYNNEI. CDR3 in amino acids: CASNPASNTGELFF. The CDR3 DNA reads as TGTGCCAGCAATCCAGCGTCGAACACCGGGGAGCTGTTTTTT.

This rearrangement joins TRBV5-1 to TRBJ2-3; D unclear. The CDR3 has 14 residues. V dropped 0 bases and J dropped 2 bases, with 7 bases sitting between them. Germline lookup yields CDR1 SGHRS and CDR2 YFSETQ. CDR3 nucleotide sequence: TGCGCCAGCAGCTTGGGGGTCACCACAGATACGCAGTATTTT. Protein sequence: CASSLGVTTDTQYF.

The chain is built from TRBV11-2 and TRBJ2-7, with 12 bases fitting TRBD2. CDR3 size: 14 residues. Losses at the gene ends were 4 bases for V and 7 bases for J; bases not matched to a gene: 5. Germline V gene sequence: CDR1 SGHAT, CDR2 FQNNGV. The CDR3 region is CASSSGLAGGEQYF. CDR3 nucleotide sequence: TGTGCCAGCAGCTCGGGACTAGCGGGCGGGGAGCAGTACTTC.

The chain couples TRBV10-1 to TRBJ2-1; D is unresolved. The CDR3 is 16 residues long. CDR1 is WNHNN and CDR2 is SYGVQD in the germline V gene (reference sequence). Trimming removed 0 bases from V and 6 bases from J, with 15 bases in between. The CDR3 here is CASSESSVRPRNEQFF. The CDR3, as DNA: TGCGCCAGCAGTGAGTCTTCTGTGAGGCCGCGCAATGAGCAGTTCTTC.